This TCR beta chain comes out of a study of identical twins. Study results and limitations: In cord blood, abundant beta clonotypes had fewer insertions; memory showed no trend. The study found weaker excess twin sharing in beta out-of-frame sequences. Invariant T cells like MAIT and iNKT could partly confound the zero-insertion analyses.

This clonotype has more than one count but fewer than ten. Antigen specificity is unknown. The V segment lost 5 bases and the J segment 6 bases; nucleotides outside the gene matches: 6. The CDR3 length is 14 residues. From germline, CDR1 is ENHRY and CDR2 SYGVKD. Through template switching, a universal primer site was introduced, and the cDNA contained unique molecular identifiers. Each CDR3 protein gets one entry after TCRdb re-called the 5' RACE reads with MiXCR. The sample holds about 890,000 distinct CDR3 sequences, about 12% seen once. This sample was also put to use in a study of yellow fever vaccine responses in identical twins.

The sequencing input was PBMCs. The V call is TRBV10-3, the J call TRBJ2-1; 8 positions agree with TRBD1. This clonotype was sampled from a woman aged 18-29 years in good health. The CDR3 coding sequence is TGTGCCATCAGTAACAGGACAGGGCCCAATGAGCAGTTCTTC. This gives the protein CAISNRTGPNEQFF.